The clone carrying this TCR beta chain has just a few counts. The record originates from a study of T-cell reconstitution after alpha-beta-depleted transplantation in children. Per the germline V gene, CDR1 is DFQATT and CDR2 is SNEGSKA (reference sequence). The CDR3 length is 12 residues. Trimming shortened V by 3 bases and J by 4 bases, and 7 bases separated the two germline ends. The TCRbeta library incorporated unique molecular identifiers. A single record per CDR3 protein comes from TCRdb applying MiXCR to the PCR reads. Here the sample spans more than 450,000 distinct CDR3 sequences, approximately 20% being singletons.

The chain combines TRBV20-1 with TRBJ2-1; no reliable D call. Here the sequenced sample was PBMCs from the stem cell graft donor, taken from the stem cell graft. The origin of this receptor is a human donor who donated a stem cell graft to a child with acute lymphoblastic leukemia. CDR3 in DNA: TGCAGTGCTAGTACGGGTTACAATGAGCAGTTCTTC. This gives the protein CSASTGYNEQFF.